This T cell receptor (beta chain) was recorded in a study of cytomegalovirus exposure and HLA in healthy donors (dated by TCRdb to the late 2010s). Notes on the research overall: According to a later analysis, the approximately 130 validation repertoires were produced on the same platform as the approximately 600 repertoires of the first cohort. The study combined high-throughput TCR immunosequencing, statistical association of individual TCRs with disease status, and machine learning to predict cytomegalovirus infection status. The study aimed to test whether signatures of past pathogen exposure could be identified by cataloging public T cell receptors. A separate validation cohort of more than 100 different subjects was used in addition to the roughly 670-subject first cohort. Overall study results and their limits: Cytomegalovirus status was reported to be diagnosed by the classifier with high specificity and sensitivity in both the original and validation cohorts. Subsequent analysis determined that TCRs grouped into clusters in the first cohort also showed a tendency toward co-occurrence across the 120 or so validation repertoires, and 85% to 95% of cluster scores exceeded 0. Most TCR sequences were observed very rarely across donors, whereas some public TCRs were present in many individuals. A total of 164 TCR beta chains were listed by the study as associated with cytomegalovirus. In vitro tests confirmed that a few of the cytomegalovirus-associated TCR beta chains recognize cytomegalovirus antigens. All 130 or so repertoires were used to score co-occurrence in the validation cohort in a later analysis, because that analysis had no HLA typing for the cohort. The authors suggested that the approach could potentially be extended to other disease states and immunological phenotypes.

Libraries were prepared through the immunoSEQ multiplex PCR assay. Regarding the original processing steps: A statistical classification framework was built for diagnosing cytomegalovirus status from the catalog of TCR beta chain sequences. Held by TCRdb, this immuneACCESS table contains in-frame sequences only and omits some clones. Under half of the omission traces to an unresolved V gene where checked; the cause of the rest is unknown. That table supplies the V and J calls and clone size; D and trimming were determined from the DNA. This sample holds under 150,000 clones; around nine tenths were observed only once. The ten largest clones add up to under 6.5% of the sample. As concerns this clone: Its recognized antigen is unknown. No base quality information exists; no much larger clone differs at one position.

The donors belonged to the validation cohort of over a hundred subjects, which was separate from the 666-subject first cohort. Looking up the germline V gene yields CDR1 SGHTA and CDR2 FQGTGA. V loses 0 bases, J loses 4 bases, and the germline ends lie 6 bases apart. The CDR3 numbers 13 residues from cysteine through phenylalanine. The only DNA kept is the CDR3, 39 bases in frame from the first base. This clonotype was sampled from a woman under 30 in good health and CMV-seropositive. The rearranged segments are TRBV7-3 and TRBJ2-5; confidence is insufficient to name the D gene. The sequenced sample consisted of PBMCs. CDR3 reads: CASSLTSLETQYF. The DNA sequence is as follows: TGTGCCAGCAGCTTAACTTCTTTAGAGACCCAGTACTTC.